One and the same sample provided the 27 T cell receptor beta chains below, sequenced in a study of memory CD4+ T cells and cytomegalovirus serostatus. Profiled with immunoSEQ multiplex PCR; TCRdb holds only in-frame clones, not every one. The sample lists around 50,000 clones, under 80% occurring once. The sort gate was single viable CD3+CD4+CD8-CD45RO+ cells for memory CD4+ T cells. The sequenced sample was memory CD4+ T cells from blood. These receptors were taken from an adult in good health and CMV-seronegative.

The V call is TRBV27, the J call TRBJ1-1; D not certain. The CDR3 length is 13 residues. Germline V gives CDR1 MNHEY, CDR2 SMNVEV (reference sequence). Trimming left V 2 bases short and J 4 bases short, with 8 bases between. Written as DNA, the CDR3 is TGTGCCAGCAGTTTACGAGGAGGCACTGAAGCTTTCTTT. Amino acids: CASSLRGGTEAFF.

The chain combines TRBV9 with TRBJ2-7, with TRBD2 identical over 11 bases. The CDR3 covers 14 residues. V was pared by 4 bases and J by 6 bases, with 6 bases of the junction left unmatched. The V gene's germline CDR1 is SGDLS and CDR2 YYNGEE. The CDR3 is CASSSTSGTGEQYF. In nucleotides, the CDR3 is TGTGCCAGCAGCTCGACTAGCGGGACTGGCGAGCAGTACTTC.

The chain employs TRBV27 and TRBJ1-1, with D possibly being TRBD1 (5 bases). The CDR3 loop spans 14 amino acids. Between the trimmed V and J ends, which lost 3 bases and 1 base, there was a span of 9 bases. Germline V gene data show CDR1 as MNHEY and CDR2 as SMNVEV (reference sequence). CDR3 bases: TGTGCCAGCAGTTTCTCACAGGCGAACACTGAAGCTTTCTTT. Translation gives CASSFSQANTEAFF.

The V gene is TRBV28, the J gene TRBJ1-6; tentative D call: TRBD1 (5 bases). This CDR3 has 14 residues. V lost 3 bases and J 7 bases, leaving 10 bases between the germline ends. The V gene's germline CDR1 is MDHEN and CDR2 SYDVKM. The DNA of the CDR3 is TGTGCCAGCAGTTTGCAGGGCGACAATTCACCCCTCCACTTT. It yields the protein CASSLQGDNSPLHF.

The J gene is TRBJ2-7, the V gene TRBV27; the match to TRBD2 covers 14 bases. Trimming removed 3 bases from V and 6 bases from J; junction bases left unmatched: 7. Looked up from germline, CDR1 is MNHEY and CDR2 is SMNVEV (reference sequence). The CDR3 spans 16 residues. Written as DNA, the CDR3 is TGTGCCAGCAGTTTGCGGGGGGGACTAGCGGGAGTCGAGCAGTACTTC. Translation gives CASSLRGGLAGVEQYF.

The rearrangement uses TRBV27 and TRBJ2-2; D call uncertain. The CDR3 has 19 residues. V was pared by 5 bases and J by 3 bases, with 25 bases between. Germline CDR1 and CDR2: MNHEY and SMNVEV (reference sequence). The chain's CDR3 is CASSPQHHPLREYTGELFF. CDR3 DNA: TGTGCCAGCAGTCCGCAGCATCATCCCCTTCGAGAGTACACCGGGGAGCTGTTTTTT.

The chain uses TRBV6-5 and TRBJ2-5; D call uncertain. The V gene lost 5 bases and the J gene lost 7 bases, with 11 bases spanning the gap. The CDR3 spans 12 residues. The germline CDR1 and CDR2 sequences are MNHEY and SVGAGI. The CDR3 DNA is TGTGCCAGCAGTGCAGGCCCCATGACCCAGTACTTC. Its translation: CASSAGPMTQYF.

This clone has only a few counts. The J gene is TRBJ2-4, the V gene TRBV4-1, with TRBD1 matching 7 bases. Trimming took 0 bases from V and 7 from J; bases not matched to a gene: 3. CDR1 and CDR2 (germline): MGHRA, YSYEKL. The CDR3 consists of 14 residues. The CDR3 nucleotides are TGCGCCAGCAGCCAAGACGGACAGGCTAACATTCAGTACTTC. Its protein is CASSQDGQANIQYF.

By share of the sample, this clone is medium-sized (0.01 to 0.1%). This chain joins TRBV9 and TRBJ2-2; D uncertain. V dropped 0 bases and J dropped 5 bases, with 11 bases sitting between them. From germline, CDR1 is SGDLS and CDR2 YYNGEE. The CDR3 is 15 residues long. The CDR3 coding sequence is TGTGCCAGCAGCGTAGGACCCGCAGATACCGGGGAGCTGTTTTTT. It encodes CASSVGPADTGELFF.

The chain uses TRBV5-1 and TRBJ2-1; D is unresolved. There are 15 residues in the CDR3. V was pared by 0 bases and J by 10 bases, with 17 bases between. From germline, CDR1 is SGHRS and CDR2 YFSETQ. DNA of the CDR3: TGCGCCAGCAGCTTGGTTTCCCCGTCCTCCTACGAGCAGTTCTTC. Its translation: CASSLVSPSSYEQFF.

V gene TRBV5-4 combines with J gene TRBJ1-5; D unclear. Germline V lookup: CDR1 SGHNT, CDR2 YYREEE (reference sequence). This CDR3 is built from 12 residues. Trimming removed 0 bases from V and 6 bases from J, with 4 bases in between. The CDR3 spells CASSLDGQPQHF. CDR3 bases: TGTGCCAGCAGCTTGGACGGTCAGCCCCAGCATTTT.

This sequence joins TRBV7-8 and TRBJ2-1; tentatively, D is TRBD1 (5 bases). The ends were cut back, 6 bases at V and 0 bases at J, with 9 bases in the middle. CDR3 size: 14 residues. The V gene's germline CDR1 is SGHVS and CDR2 FQNEAQ. CDR3 coding DNA: TGTGCCAGCAGTGGGGCCAACTCCTACAATGAGCAGTTCTTC. Its protein product is CASSGANSYNEQFF.

This clone occurred many times. V and J are TRBV7-9 and TRBJ2-7; 8 bases match TRBD1. There are 16 residues in the CDR3. Per germline, CDR1 SEHNR and CDR2 FQNEAQ (reference sequence). Trimming took 2 bases from V and 3 from J; bases not matched to a gene: 9. The CDR3 region is CASSLPVGQGGYEQYF. The DNA for the CDR3 is TGTGCCAGCAGCTTACCCGTTGGACAGGGCGGCTACGAGCAGTACTTC.

The V and J genes are TRBV6-5 and TRBJ1-3; 7 positions agree with TRBD1. Per the germline V gene, CDR1 is MNHEY and CDR2 is SVGAGI. After removal of 5 bases from V and 0 bases from J, the junction contained 4 bases not matched to a gene. This CDR3 is built from 15 residues. The CDR3 region is CASSLRDSSGNTIYF. DNA for the CDR3: TGTGCCAGCAGTCTCCGGGACAGCTCTGGAAACACCATATATTTT.

In its sample, this clone was seen once. The junction departs from germline at one end; a sequencing error may be responsible. The rearrangement joins TRBV6-1 to TRBJ1-5; TRBD1 matches at 10 bases. From germline, CDR1 is MNHNS and CDR2 SASEGT. The CDR3 is 15 amino acids. The CDR3 region is CASREGTGVSQPQHF. CDR3 bases: TGTGCCAGCAGGGAAGGGACAGGGGTAAGTCAGCCCCAGCATTTT.

The chain combines TRBV5-4 with TRBJ2-7, with a possible D match to TRBD2 (6 bases). V lost 4 bases and J lost 1, with 12 bases in between. In germline, CDR1 is SGHNT, CDR2 YYREEE (reference sequence). This CDR3 is built from 14 residues. CDR3 in DNA: TGTGCCAGCAGCATGGGAGGAGGGTCCTACGAGCAGTACTTC. Translated: CASSMGGGSYEQYF.

The chain combines TRBV30 with TRBJ2-3, with D perhaps matching TRBD2 (6 bases). Per germline, CDR1 GTSNPN and CDR2 SVGIG (reference sequence). Trimming left V 5 bases short and J 7 bases short, with 13 bases between. This CDR3 is built from 12 residues. The CDR3 spells CAWGPGVNTQYF. In DNA, the CDR3 is TGTGCCTGGGGCCCGGGGGTGAATACGCAGTATTTT.

This sequence joins TRBV11-2 and TRBJ1-1, with unresolved D. Germline CDR1 SGHAT, CDR2 FQNNGV. The V end lost 1 base, the J end lost 7 bases, and 13 bases lay between the germline ends. The CDR3 covers 14 residues. CDR3 region: CASSLGSSVSEAFF. Here the CDR3 DNA reads TGTGCCAGCAGCTTAGGCTCGTCGGTGAGTGAAGCTTTCTTT. The full variable domain, with the rest looked up from reference TRBV11-2 and TRBJ1-1, is EAGVAQSPRYKIIEKRQSVAFWCNPISGHATLYWYQQILGQGPKLLIQFQNNGVVDDSQLPKDRFSAERLKGVDSTLKIQPAKLEDSAVYLCASSLGSSVSEAFFGQGTRLTVV.

This clone has just a few counts. The chain uses TRBV28 and TRBJ1-3; D unresolved. The CDR3 loop spans 15 amino acids. V lost 3 bases and J lost 0, with 9 bases in between. CDR1 MDHEN and CDR2 SYDVKM come from the germline V gene. CDR3 residues: CASSLLGSSGNTIYF. The CDR3 region has the DNA TGTGCCAGCAGTTTGTTGGGGAGCTCTGGAAACACCATATATTTT.

This sequence joins TRBV11-2 and TRBJ2-2; 9 bases are shared with TRBD2. Germline loops: CDR1 SGHAT, CDR2 FQNNGV. The V segment lost 2 bases and the J segment 0 bases; nucleotides outside the gene matches: 7. The CDR3 sequence is 18 residues long. The CDR3: CASSLNSASGTNTGELFF. CDR3 nucleotides: TGTGCCAGCAGCTTAAATTCGGCTAGCGGGACGAACACCGGGGAGCTGTTTTTT.

This clone turned up a few times. The CDR3 bases are TGTGCCAGCAGTTCTCGAGACAGGGGCAAGTACAATGAGCAGTTCTTC. It encodes CASSSRDRGKYNEQFF. The chain couples TRBV6-5 to TRBJ2-1, with 8 nucleotides matching TRBD1. V shed 4 bases and J 4 bases; nucleotides not matched to a gene: 9. Germline assignment: CDR1 MNHEY and CDR2 SVGAGI. This CDR3 spans 16 amino acids.

V gene TRBV27 combines with J gene TRBJ2-1; 10 bases map to TRBD1. V was clipped by 5 bases and J by 2 bases; unmatched bases: 6. The CDR3 is 16 amino acids. Germline loops: CDR1 MNHEY, CDR2 SMNVEV (reference sequence). CDR3: CASSPRTGGPYNEQFF. The CDR3 bases are TGTGCCAGCAGTCCCCGGACAGGGGGACCCTACAATGAGCAGTTCTTC.

This rearrangement joins TRBV7-9 to TRBJ2-5, with D hard to call. Germline assignment: CDR1 SEHNR and CDR2 FQNEAQ (reference sequence). V dropped 1 base and J dropped 5 bases, with 11 bases sitting between them. The CDR3 has 14 residues. Here the CDR3 reads CASSLGGRRETQYF. CDR3 coding DNA: TGTGCCAGCAGCTTAGGTGGGCGCAGGGAGACCCAGTACTTC. Looking up the rest from reference TRBV7-9 and TRBJ2-5 gives the full variable domain: DTGVSQNPRHKITKRGQNVTFRCDPISEHNRLYWYRQTLGQGPEFLTYFQNEAQLEKSRLLSDRFSAERPKGSFSTLEIQRTEQGDSAMYLCASSLGGRRETQYFGPGTRLLVL.

J is TRBJ2-7 and V is TRBV6-1; 10 nucleotides match TRBD1. CDR1 is MNHNS, CDR2 SASEGT, per germline. The CDR3 totals 17 residues. J was trimmed by 0 bases and V by 0 bases; bases with no gene match: 5. CDR3 amino acids: CASSEARQGAGSYEQYF. Here the CDR3 DNA reads TGTGCCAGCAGTGAAGCCCGACAGGGGGCGGGCTCCTACGAGCAGTACTTC.

This rearrangement joins TRBV5-1 to TRBJ2-7, with TRBD2 identical over 14 bases. After removal of 0 bases from V and 6 bases from J, the junction contained 8 bases not matched to a gene. CDR1 and CDR2 (germline): SGHRS, YFSETQ. The CDR3 contains 17 residues. CDR3 DNA: TGCGCCAGCAGCTTGGTGAAGGGACTAGCGGGAGCGAGCGAGCAGTACTTC. As protein: CASSLVKGLAGASEQYF.

The V call is TRBV7-2, the J call TRBJ2-3; 8 nucleotides line up with TRBD2. This CDR3 is built from 15 residues. Looked up from germline, CDR1 is SGHTA and CDR2 is FQGNSA. The junction had 6 bases not matched to a gene; V was cut back by 2 bases and J by 5 bases. In DNA form, the CDR3 reads TGTGCCAGCAGCTTAAACGGGAGGGGGAGAGATACGCAGTATTTT. Protein sequence: CASSLNGRGRDTQYF.

The CDR3 region has the DNA TGTGCTAGTGGCCTGGGACTAGCGGGGGGCACAGATACGCAGTATTTT. Translation: CASGLGLAGGTDTQYF. This sequence joins TRBV12-5 and TRBJ2-3; 14 nucleotides match TRBD2. The germline CDR1 and CDR2 sequences are LGHNT and FRNRAP. This CDR3 region has 16 residues. Trimming took 6 bases from V and 1 from J; bases not matched to a gene: 3.